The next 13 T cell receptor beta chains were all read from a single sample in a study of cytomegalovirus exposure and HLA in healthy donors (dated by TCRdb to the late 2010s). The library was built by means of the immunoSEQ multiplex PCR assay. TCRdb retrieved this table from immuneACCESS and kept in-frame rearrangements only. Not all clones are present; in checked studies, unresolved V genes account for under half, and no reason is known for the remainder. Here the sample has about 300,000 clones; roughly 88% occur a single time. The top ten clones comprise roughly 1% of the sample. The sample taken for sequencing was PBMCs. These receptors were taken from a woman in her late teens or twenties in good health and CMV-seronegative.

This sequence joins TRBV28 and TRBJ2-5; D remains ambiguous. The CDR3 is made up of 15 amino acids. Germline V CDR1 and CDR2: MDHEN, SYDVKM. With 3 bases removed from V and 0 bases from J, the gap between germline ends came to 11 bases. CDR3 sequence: CASSLTGRYQETQYF. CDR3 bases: TGTGCCAGCAGTTTGACGGGTCGTTACCAAGAGACCCAGTACTTC.

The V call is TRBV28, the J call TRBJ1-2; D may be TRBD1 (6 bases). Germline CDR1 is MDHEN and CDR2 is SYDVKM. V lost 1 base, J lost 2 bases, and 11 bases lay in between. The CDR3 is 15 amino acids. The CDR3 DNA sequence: TGTGCCAGCAGTTTATACGTTACAGGGAACTATGGCTACACCTTC. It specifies CASSLYVTGNYGYTF.

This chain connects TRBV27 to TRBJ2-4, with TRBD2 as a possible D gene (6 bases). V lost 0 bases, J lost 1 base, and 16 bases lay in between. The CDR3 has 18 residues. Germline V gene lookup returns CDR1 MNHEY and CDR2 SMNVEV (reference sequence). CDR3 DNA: TGTGCCAGCAGTTTATCGGGACGTCTTGGGGGGGCCAAAAACATTCAGTACTTC. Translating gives CASSLSGRLGGAKNIQYF.

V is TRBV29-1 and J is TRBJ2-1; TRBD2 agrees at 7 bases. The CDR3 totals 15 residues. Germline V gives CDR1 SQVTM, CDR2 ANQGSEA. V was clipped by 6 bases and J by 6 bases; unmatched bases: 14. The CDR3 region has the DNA TGCAGCGTGACCTCTTCTAGCGGTTCGGGCAATGAGCAGTTCTTC. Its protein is CSVTSSSGSGNEQFF.

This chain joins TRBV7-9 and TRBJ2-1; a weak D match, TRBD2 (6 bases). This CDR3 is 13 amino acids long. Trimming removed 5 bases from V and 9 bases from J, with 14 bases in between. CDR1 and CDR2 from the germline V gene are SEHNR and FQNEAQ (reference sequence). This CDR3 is CASSPQTSSEQFF. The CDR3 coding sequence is TGTGCCAGCAGCCCCCAGACTAGTTCTGAGCAGTTCTTC. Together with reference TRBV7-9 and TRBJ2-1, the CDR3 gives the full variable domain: DTGVSQNPRHKITKRGQNVTFRCDPISEHNRLYWYRQTLGQGPEFLTYFQNEAQLEKSRLLSDRFSAERPKGSFSTLEIQRTEQGDSAMYLCASSPQTSSEQFFGPGTRLTVL.

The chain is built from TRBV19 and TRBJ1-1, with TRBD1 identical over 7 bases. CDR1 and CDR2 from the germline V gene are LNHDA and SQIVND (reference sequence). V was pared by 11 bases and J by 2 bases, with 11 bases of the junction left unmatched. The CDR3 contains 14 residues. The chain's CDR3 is CACQTGTANTEAFF. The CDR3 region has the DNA TGTGCCTGTCAAACCGGGACAGCCAACACTGAAGCTTTCTTT.

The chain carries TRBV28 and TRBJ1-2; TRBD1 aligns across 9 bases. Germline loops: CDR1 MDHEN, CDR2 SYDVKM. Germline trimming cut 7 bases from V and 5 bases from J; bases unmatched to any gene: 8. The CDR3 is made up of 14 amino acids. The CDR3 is CASIQHDRGYGYTF. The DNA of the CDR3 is TGTGCCAGCATACAACACGACAGGGGGTATGGCTACACCTTC.

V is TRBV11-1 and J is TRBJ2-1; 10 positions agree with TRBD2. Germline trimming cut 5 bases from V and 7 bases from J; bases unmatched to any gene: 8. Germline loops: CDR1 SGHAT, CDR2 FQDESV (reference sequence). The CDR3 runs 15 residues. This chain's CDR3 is CASSDGTSVHNEQFF. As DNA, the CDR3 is TGTGCCAGCAGCGACGGGACTAGCGTTCATAATGAGCAGTTCTTC.

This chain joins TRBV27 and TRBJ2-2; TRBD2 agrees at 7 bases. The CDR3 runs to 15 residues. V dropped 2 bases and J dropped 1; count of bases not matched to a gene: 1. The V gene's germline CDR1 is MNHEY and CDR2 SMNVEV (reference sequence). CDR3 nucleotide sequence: TGTGCCAGCAGTTTAGGCGGGAGGAACACCGGGGAGCTGTTTTTT. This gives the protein CASSLGGRNTGELFF.

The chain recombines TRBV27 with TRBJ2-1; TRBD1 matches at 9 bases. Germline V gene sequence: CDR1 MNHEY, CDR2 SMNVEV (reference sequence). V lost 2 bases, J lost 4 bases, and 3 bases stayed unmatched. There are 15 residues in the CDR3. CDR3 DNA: TGTGCCAGCAGTTTACGGGACAGGGCATACAATGAGCAGTTCTTC. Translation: CASSLRDRAYNEQFF.

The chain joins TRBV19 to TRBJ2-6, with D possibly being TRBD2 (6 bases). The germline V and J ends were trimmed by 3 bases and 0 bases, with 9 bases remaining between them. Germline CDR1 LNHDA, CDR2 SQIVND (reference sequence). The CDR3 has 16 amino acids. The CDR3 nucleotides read TGTGCCAGTAGTATGGTGGGGGGCTCTGGGGCCAACGTCCTGACTTTC. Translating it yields CASSMVGGSGANVLTF.

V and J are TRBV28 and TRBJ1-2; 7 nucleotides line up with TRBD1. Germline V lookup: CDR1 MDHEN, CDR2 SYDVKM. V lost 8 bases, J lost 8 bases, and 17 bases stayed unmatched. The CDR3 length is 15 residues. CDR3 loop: CASRPDLTGLDGYTF. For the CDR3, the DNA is TGTGCCAGCCGACCCGACTTGACAGGGTTAGACGGCTACACCTTC.

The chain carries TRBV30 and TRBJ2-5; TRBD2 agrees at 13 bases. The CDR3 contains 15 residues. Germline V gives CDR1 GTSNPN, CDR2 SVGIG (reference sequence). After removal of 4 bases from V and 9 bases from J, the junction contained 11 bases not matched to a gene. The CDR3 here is CAWKMGTSGKSAQYF. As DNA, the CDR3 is TGTGCCTGGAAGATGGGGACTAGCGGGAAATCGGCCCAGTACTTC.